This T cell receptor (beta chain) was identified during a study of blood T cell repertoires in COVID-19. There are 15 residues in the CDR3. V was clipped by 4 bases and J by 7 bases; unmatched bases: 9. Germline CDR1 reads SGHRS; CDR2 reads YFSETQ. This table comes from immunoSEQ multiplex PCR, and its TCRdb copy is limited to in-frame clones, with some not included. The data contain about 240,000 clones, approximately 85% of them seen just once; the ten biggest clones take up approximately 13%. This clone showed up just once. The chain combines TRBV5-1 with TRBJ1-4; 8 nucleotides match TRBD1. Sample: peripheral blood. The clonotype originates from a man aged 80 or over with acute or convalescent COVID-19. CDR3 protein: CASSPGQGGGEKLFF. In nucleotides, the CDR3 is TGCGCCAGCAGCCCCGGACAGGGAGGGGGTGAAAAACTGTTTTTT.